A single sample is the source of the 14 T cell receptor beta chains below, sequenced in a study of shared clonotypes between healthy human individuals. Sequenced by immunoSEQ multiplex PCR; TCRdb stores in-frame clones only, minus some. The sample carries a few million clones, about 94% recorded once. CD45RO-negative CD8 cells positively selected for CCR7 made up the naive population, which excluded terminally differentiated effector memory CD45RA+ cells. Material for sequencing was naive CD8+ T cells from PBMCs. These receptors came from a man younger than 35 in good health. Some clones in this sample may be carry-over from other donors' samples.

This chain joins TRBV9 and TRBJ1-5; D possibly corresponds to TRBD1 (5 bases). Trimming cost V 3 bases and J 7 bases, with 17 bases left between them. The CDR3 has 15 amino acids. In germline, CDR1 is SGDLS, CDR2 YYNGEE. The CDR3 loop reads CASSAGVGPGQPQHF. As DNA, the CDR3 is TGTGCCAGCAGCGCGGGGGTGGGGCCGGGCCAGCCCCAGCATTTT. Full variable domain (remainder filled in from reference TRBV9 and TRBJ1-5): DSGVTQTPKHLITATGQRVTLRCSPRSGDLSVYWYQQSLDQGLQFLIQYYNGEERAKGNILERFSAQQFPDLHSELNLSSLELGDSALYFCASSAGVGPGQPQHFGDGTRLSIL.

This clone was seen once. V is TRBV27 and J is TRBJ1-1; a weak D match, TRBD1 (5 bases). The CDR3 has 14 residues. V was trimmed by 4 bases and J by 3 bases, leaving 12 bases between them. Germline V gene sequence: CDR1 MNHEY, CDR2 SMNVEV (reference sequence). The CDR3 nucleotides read TGTGCCAGCAGTTCATTCAGGGAGCACACTGAAGCTTTCTTT. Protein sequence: CASSSFREHTEAFF.

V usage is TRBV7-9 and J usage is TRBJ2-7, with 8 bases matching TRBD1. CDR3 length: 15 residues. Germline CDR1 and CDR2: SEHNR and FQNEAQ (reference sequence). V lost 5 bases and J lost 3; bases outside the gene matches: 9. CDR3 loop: CASSPRQGRVYEQYF. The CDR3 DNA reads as TGTGCCAGCAGCCCCCGACAGGGGAGAGTCTACGAGCAGTACTTC.

This chain's CDR3 is CASSPPGREYNEQFF. The CDR3 DNA reads as TGTGCCAGCTCACCCCCGGGACGAGAATACAATGAGCAGTTCTTC. This chain links TRBV18 with TRBJ2-1; the D gene could be TRBD1 or TRBD2 (5 bases each). V gave up 3 bases and J gave up 4 bases, with 13 bases separating them. The germline V gene has CDR1 KGHSH and CDR2 LQKENI. This CDR3 is built from 15 residues.

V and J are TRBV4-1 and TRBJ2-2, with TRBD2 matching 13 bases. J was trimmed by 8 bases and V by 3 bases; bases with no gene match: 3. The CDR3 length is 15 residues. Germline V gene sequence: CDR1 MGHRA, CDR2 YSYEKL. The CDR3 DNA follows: TGCGCCAGCAGCCACGGGACTAGCGGGACTGGGGAGCTGTTTTTT. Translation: CASSHGTSGTGELFF.

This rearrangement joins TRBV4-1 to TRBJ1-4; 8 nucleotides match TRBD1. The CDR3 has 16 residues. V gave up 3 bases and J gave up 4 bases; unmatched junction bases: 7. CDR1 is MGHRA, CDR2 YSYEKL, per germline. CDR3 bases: TGCGCCAGCAGCCACAGACCGGGACAGGTTAATGAAAAACTGTTTTTT. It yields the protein CASSHRPGQVNEKLFF.

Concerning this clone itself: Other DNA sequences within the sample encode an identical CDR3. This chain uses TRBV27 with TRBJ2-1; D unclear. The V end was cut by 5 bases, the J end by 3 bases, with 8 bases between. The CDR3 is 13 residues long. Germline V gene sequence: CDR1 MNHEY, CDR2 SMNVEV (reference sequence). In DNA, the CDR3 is TGTGCCAGCAGTCTCGACTTCTACAATGAGCAGTTCTTC. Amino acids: CASSLDFYNEQFF.

This chain's CDR3 is CASSPEVGTSSYEQYF. CDR3 DNA: TGTGCCAGCAGCCCAGAAGTCGGGACTAGTTCCTACGAGCAGTACTTC. V gene TRBV4-2 combines with J gene TRBJ2-7; 8 nucleotides align to TRBD2. CDR1 is LGHNA and CDR2 is YNFKEQ in the germline V gene. Trimming took 4 bases from V and 1 from J; bases not matched to a gene: 9. The CDR3 is 16 amino acids.

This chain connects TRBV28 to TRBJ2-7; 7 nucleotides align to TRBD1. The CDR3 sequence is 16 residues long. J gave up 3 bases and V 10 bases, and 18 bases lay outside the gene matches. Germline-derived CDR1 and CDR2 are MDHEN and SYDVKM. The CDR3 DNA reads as TGTGCCACCTCGTCGCCAGTCGACAGGGAAGTCTACGAGCAGTACTTC. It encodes CATSSPVDREVYEQYF.

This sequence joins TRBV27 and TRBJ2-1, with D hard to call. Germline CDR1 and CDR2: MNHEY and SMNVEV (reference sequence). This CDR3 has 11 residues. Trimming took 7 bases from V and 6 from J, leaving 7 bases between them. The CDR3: CASNWGNEQFF. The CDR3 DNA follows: TGTGCCAGCAATTGGGGCAATGAGCAGTTCTTC.

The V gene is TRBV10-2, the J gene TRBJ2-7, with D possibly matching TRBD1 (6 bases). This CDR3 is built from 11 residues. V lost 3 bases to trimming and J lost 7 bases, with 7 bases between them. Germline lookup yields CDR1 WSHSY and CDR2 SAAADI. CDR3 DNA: TGCGCCAGCAGTGACAGGGGTGAGCAGTACTTC. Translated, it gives CASSDRGEQYF.

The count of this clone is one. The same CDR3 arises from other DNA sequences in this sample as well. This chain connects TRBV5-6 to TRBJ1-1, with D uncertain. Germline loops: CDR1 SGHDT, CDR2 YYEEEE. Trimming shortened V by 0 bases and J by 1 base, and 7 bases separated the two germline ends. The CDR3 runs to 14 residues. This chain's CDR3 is CASSLVGQNTEAFF. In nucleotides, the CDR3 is TGTGCCAGCAGCTTGGTTGGCCAGAACACTGAAGCTTTCTTT.

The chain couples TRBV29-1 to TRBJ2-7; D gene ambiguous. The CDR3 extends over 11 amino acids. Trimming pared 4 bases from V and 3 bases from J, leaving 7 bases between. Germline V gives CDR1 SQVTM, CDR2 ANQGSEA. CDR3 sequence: CSVVVNYEQYF. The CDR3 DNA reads TGCAGCGTTGTAGTCAACTACGAGCAGTACTTC.

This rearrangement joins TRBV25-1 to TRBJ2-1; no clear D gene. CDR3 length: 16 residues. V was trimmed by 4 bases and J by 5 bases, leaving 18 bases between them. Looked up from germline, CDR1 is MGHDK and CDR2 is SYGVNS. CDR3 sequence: CASSGALFPANNEQFF. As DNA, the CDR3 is TGTGCCAGCAGTGGTGCACTCTTTCCCGCCAACAATGAGCAGTTCTTC.